The 20 T cell receptor beta chains reported below all come from one sample, sequenced in a study of blood T cell repertoires in COVID-19. Data came from immunoSEQ multiplex PCR; TCRdb stores just in-frame clones and leaves some out. The sample lists about 140,000 clones; 65% to 85% were seen once. Sequenced sample: peripheral blood. The receptor source for this set is a human donor in a cohort sampled during active COVID-19.

The J gene is TRBJ2-7, the V gene TRBV3-1 (or the pseudogene TRBV3-2); D may be TRBD2 (6 bases). Deletions cut 6 bases from V and 3 bases from J, with 21 bases between. CDR1 and CDR2 (germline): LGHDT, YNNKEL (reference sequence). The CDR3 covers 16 residues. CDR3 DNA: TGTGCCAGCAGGGGGAGGACGGGCGCACAGTTCTACGAGCAGTACTTC. Translating gives CASRGRTGAQFYEQYF.

The chain employs TRBV4-1 and TRBJ1-2, with D unresolved. Germline CDR1 is MGHRA and CDR2 is YSYEKL. V gave up 0 bases and J gave up 2 bases, with 13 bases separating them. This CDR3 is 16 amino acids long. The CDR3 is CASSQDLGGSNYGYTF. The DNA for the CDR3 is TGCGCCAGCAGCCAAGATCTTGGAGGGAGCAACTATGGCTACACCTTC.

The rearrangement links TRBV11-2 to TRBJ2-7; TRBD2 agrees at 8 bases. The CDR3 spans 16 residues. Germline trimming cut 2 bases from V and 2 bases from J; bases unmatched to any gene: 8. CDR1 is SGHAT and CDR2 is FQNNGV in the germline V gene. CDR3 DNA sequence: TGTGCCAGCAGCTTATTGGGCGGGGGGACCGCCTACGAGCAGTACTTC. It yields the protein CASSLLGGGTAYEQYF.

This clone appeared once. CDR3: CVTSVGEGQGARDEQFF. The CDR3 DNA is TGTGTCACCAGCGTAGGTGAAGGACAGGGGGCGCGGGATGAGCAGTTCTTC. This chain links TRBV27 with TRBJ2-1, with 11 bases matching TRBD1. In germline, CDR1 is MNHEY, CDR2 SMNVEV (reference sequence). CDR3 size: 17 residues.

In this sample, this clone turned up once. This chain uses TRBV19 with TRBJ1-4; TRBD1 aligns across 9 bases. The CDR3 runs to 14 residues. Germline V gene sequence: CDR1 LNHDA, CDR2 SQIVND (reference sequence). The junction had 5 bases not matched to a gene; V was cut back by 4 bases and J by 8 bases. The CDR3 is CASSRRQGGEKLFF. The DNA for the CDR3 is TGTGCCAGTAGTAGAAGACAGGGGGGCGAAAAACTGTTTTTT.

As to this clone: The same CDR3 also results from other DNA sequences found in this sample. The chain recombines TRBV19 with TRBJ2-2, with D maybe TRBD2 (5 bases). The CDR3 is made up of 14 amino acids. With 3 bases removed from V and 2 bases from J, the gap between germline ends came to 7 bases. The germline V gene encodes CDR1 LNHDA and CDR2 SQIVND (reference sequence). The CDR3 reads CASSIRGNTGELFF. The CDR3, as DNA: TGTGCCAGTAGTATCCGGGGTAACACCGGGGAGCTGTTTTTT.

The CDR3 DNA is TGTGCCAGCAGCTTCCGAGGGCCGACAACTAATGAAAAACTGTTTTTT. Protein product: CASSFRGPTTNEKLFF. The genes are TRBV7-9 and TRBJ1-4, with unresolved D. The CDR3 covers 16 residues. CDR1 SEHNR and CDR2 FQNEAQ come from the germline V gene (reference sequence). The ends were cut back, 3 bases at V and 0 bases at J, with 11 bases in the middle.

This clone was detected once. The chain links TRBV3-1 (or the pseudogene TRBV3-2) to TRBJ2-7; D perhaps matches TRBD1 (5 bases). Trimming pared 4 bases from V and 4 bases from J, leaving 20 bases between. The CDR3 consists of 16 residues. Per germline, CDR1 LGHDT and CDR2 YNNKEL (reference sequence). In nucleotides, the CDR3 is TGTGCCAGCAGCCCGGACAAGGGTCCGGGCCTATACGAGCAGTACTTC. Encoded protein: CASSPDKGPGLYEQYF.

The chain joins TRBV7-2 to TRBJ1-3; no reliable D call. With 1 base removed from V and 3 bases from J, the gap between germline ends came to 10 bases. The germline V gene encodes CDR1 SGHTA and CDR2 FQGNSA. The CDR3 is 15 amino acids. The CDR3 reads CASSLDGEGGNTIYF. CDR3 sequence (DNA): TGTGCCAGCAGCTTAGATGGGGAGGGTGGAAACACCATATATTTT. The whole variable domain, remainder taken from reference TRBV7-2 and TRBJ1-3, is GAGVSQSPSNKVTEKGKDVELRCDPISGHTALYWYRQSLGQGLEFLIYFQGNSAPDKSGLPSDRFSAERTGGSVSTLTIQRTQQEDSAVYLCASSLDGEGGNTIYFGEGSWLTVV.

The chain has TRBV24-1 and TRBJ2-6; D call uncertain. CDR1 KGHDR and CDR2 SFDVKD come from the germline V gene. Trimming pared 5 bases from V and 4 bases from J, leaving 11 bases between. The CDR3 extends over 15 amino acids. The CDR3 loop reads CATSGGVSGANVLTF. CDR3 DNA sequence: TGTGCCACCAGTGGAGGTGTATCCGGGGCCAACGTCCTGACTTTC.

The V and J genes are TRBV19 and TRBJ2-3, with TRBD2 matching over 10 bases. The CDR3 has 16 amino acids. Per the germline V gene, CDR1 is LNHDA and CDR2 is SQIVND (reference sequence). V dropped 2 bases and J dropped 6; count of bases not matched to a gene: 8. The CDR3 DNA reads as TGTGCCAGTAGTATAAATAGCGGGGGGCCCTCGGATACGCAGTATTTT. Amino acid sequence: CASSINSGGPSDTQYF.

Only one count was recorded for this clone. At one end the junction does not follow the germline gene, possibly because of a read error. This chain connects TRBV7-7 to TRBJ2-5; 9 nucleotides match TRBD2. The CDR3 is 16 amino acids. The germline V gene encodes CDR1 SSHAT and CDR2 FNYEAQ (reference sequence). The CDR3, as DNA: TGTGCTAGCAGCCCCATTGGCAGCGGGGGGTCTGAGACCCAGTACTTC. Its translation is CASSPIGSGGSETQYF. The full variable domain, with the rest looked up from reference TRBV7-7 and TRBJ2-5, is GAGVSQSPRYKVTKRGQDVTLRCDPISSHATLYWYQQALGQGPEFLTYFNYEAQPDKSGLPSDRFSAERPEGSISTLTIQRTEQRDSAMYRCASSPIGSGGSETQYFGPGTRLLVL.

The sample holds a few counts of this clone. The chain joins TRBV4-1 to TRBJ1-1; D unclear. Germline V gene data show CDR1 as MGHRA and CDR2 as YSYEKL. This CDR3 is built from 13 residues. The V end was cut by 0 bases, the J end by 7 bases, with 9 bases between. The CDR3 here is CASSQDLTFEAFF. In nucleotides, the CDR3 is TGCGCCAGCAGCCAAGATCTGACATTTGAAGCTTTCTTT.

The V call is TRBV7-2, the J call TRBJ2-1; TRBD2 is a possible D gene (6 bases). Looked up from germline, CDR1 is SGHTA and CDR2 is FQGNSA. The CDR3 runs 14 residues. The V and J ends lost 4 bases and 5 bases respectively, with 12 bases between them. CDR3 loop: CASSSRGENNEQFF. CDR3 bases: TGTGCCAGCAGCTCTCGCGGGGAAAACAATGAGCAGTTCTTC.

This chain uses TRBV6-5 with TRBJ1-1, with TRBD1 matching over 8 bases. The germline V gene encodes CDR1 MNHEY and CDR2 SVGAGI. This CDR3 is built from 16 residues. V gave up 0 bases and J gave up 1 base; unmatched junction bases: 4. CDR3 in DNA: TGTGCCAGCAGTTACTCCCGGACAGGGCGGAACACTGAAGCTTTCTTT. It translates to CASSYSRTGRNTEAFF.

V usage is TRBV6-1 and J usage is TRBJ1-5; no definite D call. Germline loops: CDR1 MNHNS, CDR2 SASEGT. The CDR3 totals 15 residues. Trimming pared 0 bases from V and 8 bases from J, leaving 14 bases between. The CDR3 DNA follows: TGTGCCAGCAGTGAAGCAGGGAGGTTCGCGGAGCCCCAGCATTTT. Its translation is CASSEAGRFAEPQHF.

The chain has TRBV28 and TRBJ1-1, with a possible D match to TRBD1 (6 bases). V was shortened by 11 bases and J by 0 bases, with 10 bases between the two germline ends. CDR3 size: 12 residues. Germline V CDR1 and CDR2: MDHEN, SYDVKM. CDR3 DNA sequence: TGTGCCGGAGGACAGTTGAACACTGAAGCTTTCTTT. Its protein product is CAGGQLNTEAFF.

This chain connects TRBV5-1 to TRBJ1-1; D uncertain. Trimming left V 0 bases short and J 4 bases short, with 13 bases between. This CDR3 has 15 residues. From germline, CDR1 is SGHRS and CDR2 YFSETQ. The CDR3 DNA sequence: TGCGCCAGCAGCTTGGAAGCTTCGGGAAGCACTGAAGCTTTCTTT. Translated, it gives CASSLEASGSTEAFF. Variable domain in full (rest from reference TRBV5-1 and TRBJ1-1): KAGVTQTPRYLIKTRGQQVTLSCSPISGHRSVSWYQQTPGQGLQFLFEYFSETQRNKGNFPGRFSGRQFSNSRSEMNVSTLELGDSALYLCASSLEASGSTEAFFGQGTRLTVV.

CDR3 residues: CASRQAPHYEQYF. The CDR3 DNA reads TGTGCCAGCCGTCAGGCACCCCACTACGAGCAGTACTTC. V usage is TRBV27 and J usage is TRBJ2-7; D call uncertain. From germline, CDR1 is MNHEY and CDR2 SMNVEV (reference sequence). This CDR3 region has 13 residues. V was shortened by 8 bases and J by 3 bases, with 14 bases between the two germline ends.

The chain is built from TRBV28 and TRBJ2-7; 7 bases are shared with TRBD1. The V segment lost 6 bases and the J segment 6 bases; nucleotides outside the gene matches: 11. Germline assignment: CDR1 MDHEN and CDR2 SYDVKM. This CDR3 region has 14 residues. The CDR3 coding sequence is TGTGCCAGCAGACCCGTCGACAGGGTTTTCGAGCAGTACTTC. Translated: CASRPVDRVFEQYF.